This T cell receptor beta chain was sequenced during a study of blood T cell repertoires in COVID-19. This clone was seen a few times. Method: immunoSEQ multiplex PCR; TCRdb's copy keeps in-frame clones and lacks some. Among fewer than 75,000 clones listed, approximately 75% were seen once. The CDR3 sequence is 12 residues long. V was pared by 6 bases and J by 6 bases, with 10 bases between. Germline CDR1 is MNHEY and CDR2 is SVGEGT. Sequenced: peripheral blood. This chain connects TRBV6-2 or TRBV6-3 to TRBJ2-3, with D possibly being TRBD2 (5 bases). The clonotype was recovered from an older woman with acute or convalescent COVID-19. The chain's CDR3 is CASSHPGDTQYF. The CDR3, as DNA: TGTGCCAGCAGCCACCCGGGGGATACGCAGTATTTT.